This T cell receptor beta chain is drawn from a study of identical twins (dated by TCRdb to about 2016). For the study in its entirety: To test whether fetal clonotypes persist, the study used deep sequencing on TCR alpha and beta repertoires from monozygotic twins, unrelated adults of various ages, and cord blood. Replicate twin experiments were performed at different times using different library preparation protocols to rule out contamination. What the study reported, not specific to this receptor: Because the same donors could not be followed over many years, the conclusions relied on cross-sectional statistical analysis. Compared with coincidental sharing between unrelated individuals, out-of-frame TCR alpha sequences shared between twins showed an excess of sequences with low generation probability. Zero-insertion analyses could be partly confounded by invariant T cells such as MAIT and iNKT, although diverse VJ usage argued against such confounding for most clonotypes. In monozygotic twins, recombination models systematically underestimated out-of-frame TCR alpha sharing, but the models matched the sharing seen between unrelated individuals. Excess twin sharing in beta out-of-frame sequences was weaker because fewer shared sequences lowered the signal-to-noise ratio. Abundant cord blood beta clonotypes carried fewer insertions; young adult naive repertoires showed a weaker similar trend, while memory repertoires showed none.

This clonotype has just a few counts. Its antigen has not been determined. There are no base qualities to consult, and no much larger clone falls within one base. Libraries were built with 5' RACE. For sequencing, an Illumina HiSeq 2000 was employed. Template switching introduced a universal primer binding site; the final cDNA contained a unique molecular identifier, enabling accurate counting of TCR cDNA molecules. Specific primers in the conserved constant-segment region were used to synthesize first-strand cDNA for the TCR alpha and beta chains. To control for contamination, each cDNA library was double barcoded with a SMART-Mk sample barcode plus Illumina barcodes. Two successive PCR steps introduced TruSeq adapter sequences along with Illumina sample barcodes. Sequencing of the TCR alpha and beta cDNA libraries was done on the Illumina HiSeq platform using custom primers. The paper's processing steps were these. Unique molecular identifiers were extracted from raw reads with MiGEC, and CDR3 positions were determined with MiXCR. For each individual, recombination models were inferred using an EM algorithm with the repgenHMM and IGoR tools. The analysis of shared clonotypes was done with the tcR package in R, with sharing normalized by the product of cloneset sizes. To study raw recombination free of thymic and clonal selection effects, out-of-frame nonproductive sequences were analyzed. The public reads were reanalyzed by TCRdb: fastp trimming at Q25, MiXCR alignment, in-frame beta chains only. Each entry is one CDR3 protein sequence, shown with its most common DNA and genes. TCRdb assigned the V and J calls; the authors' analysis was not used. The sample table contains around 480,000 distinct CDR3 sequences; only one count was recorded for roughly an eighth of them. Approximately 1% of the sample lies in the top ten.

Measured from the cysteine to the phenylalanine, the CDR3 is 11 residues long. Only the CDR3 DNA stays, 33 bases, in frame from base 1. Trimming removed 5 bases from V and 7 bases from J, leaving 8 bases between the germline ends. CDR1 and CDR2 (SEHNR, FQNEAQ) derive from the germline V gene (reference sequence). Every donor in the study was a healthy Caucasian. The twin cohort comprised three pairs of female monozygotic twins, all aged roughly 18 to 30 years. Positive isolation kits from Invitrogen were used to isolate the CD4+ and CD8+ T cell populations. The same data also went into a second study, on yellow fever vaccine responses in identical twins. That second publication adds: According to the authors, the vaccine-induced T cell response in identical twins seemed to be partly convergent and partly specific to each individual. In identical twins, the study followed T cell clones that responded to the vaccine with precision.

The source is a young woman in good health. The V and J genes are TRBV7-9 and TRBJ1-1; perhaps TRBD1 is the D gene, with 5 bases matching. Material: CD4+ T cells sorted from blood. The CDR3 protein is CASSETGEAFF. The nucleotides are TGTGCCAGCAGCGAAACAGGTGAAGCTTTCTTT.